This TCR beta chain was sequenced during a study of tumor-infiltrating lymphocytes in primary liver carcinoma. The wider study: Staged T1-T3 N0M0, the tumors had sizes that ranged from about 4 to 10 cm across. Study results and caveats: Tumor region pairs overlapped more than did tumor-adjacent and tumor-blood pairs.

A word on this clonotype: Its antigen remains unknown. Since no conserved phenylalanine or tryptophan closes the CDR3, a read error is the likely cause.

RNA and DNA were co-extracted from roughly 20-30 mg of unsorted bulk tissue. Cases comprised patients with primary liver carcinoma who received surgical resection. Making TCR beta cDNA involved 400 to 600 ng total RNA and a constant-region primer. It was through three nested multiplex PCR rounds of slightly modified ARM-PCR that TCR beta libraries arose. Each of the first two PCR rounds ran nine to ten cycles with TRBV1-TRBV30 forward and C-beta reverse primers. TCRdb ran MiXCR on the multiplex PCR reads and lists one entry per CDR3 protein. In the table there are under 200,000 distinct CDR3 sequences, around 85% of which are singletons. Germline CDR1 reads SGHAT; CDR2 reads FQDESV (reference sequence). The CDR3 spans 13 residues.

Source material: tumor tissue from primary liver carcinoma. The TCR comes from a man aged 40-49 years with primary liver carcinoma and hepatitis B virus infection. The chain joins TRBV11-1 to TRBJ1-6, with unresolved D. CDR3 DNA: TGTGCCAGCAGCCGTTCACTGGTTTCACCTCTCCACTCT. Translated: CASSRSLVSPLHS.